Below, 10 T cell receptor beta chains from the same sample are listed, as sequenced in a study of beta chain features in type 1 diabetes. Every bit of the isolated RNA underwent reverse transcription, so sequencing read expressed TCRB transcripts. Libraries were prepared by immunoSEQ multiplex PCR; TCRdb keeps only in-frame clonotypes and omits some of them. The sample has hundreds of thousands of clones; roughly 15% are singletons. Sequencing input: naive CD4+ T cells from blood. These TCRs come from a man younger than 35 in good health.

J is TRBJ2-7 and V is TRBV7-2; TRBD1 might be the D (6 bases). Trimming removed 1 base at V and 2 bases at J, with 9 bases between. The length of the CDR3 is 14 residues. The germline V gene has CDR1 SGHTA and CDR2 FQGNSA. The CDR3 region has the DNA TGTGCCAGCAGCTTAGTAACAGGGACCTACGAGCAGTACTTC. Translating gives CASSLVTGTYEQYF.

J is TRBJ1-2 and V is TRBV29-1; the match to TRBD1 covers 7 bases. The CDR3 consists of 15 residues. Germline V gene lookup returns CDR1 SQVTM and CDR2 ANQGSEA. V shed 4 bases, J shed 0 bases, and the junction held 8 bases outside the gene matches. The CDR3 nucleotides read TGCAGCGTTGCCCGTAAACAGGGGCCTAACTATGGCTACACCTTC. It yields the protein CSVARKQGPNYGYTF.

The rearrangement links TRBV27 to TRBJ1-1; unclear D gene. The V gene's germline CDR1 is MNHEY and CDR2 SMNVEV (reference sequence). V lost 5 bases to trimming and J lost 1 base, with 11 bases between them. There are 14 residues in the CDR3. Written as DNA, the CDR3 is TGTGCCAGCAGTCACCGGACGGCGAACACTGAAGCTTTCTTT. Its protein is CASSHRTANTEAFF.

This clone occurred a few times. The rearrangement uses TRBV10-3 and TRBJ2-1; the D gene is possibly TRBD2 (5 bases). V was cut by 2 bases and J by 6 bases, with 14 bases left in between. The CDR3 is 15 amino acids. CDR1 is ENHRY and CDR2 is SYGVKD in the germline V gene. CDR3 protein: CAISERLANRNEQFF. The CDR3 DNA reads TGTGCCATCAGTGAGCGTCTAGCCAATCGCAATGAGCAGTTCTTC.

This clone has more than one count but fewer than ten. The rearrangement links TRBV5-6 to TRBJ2-7; perhaps TRBD1 as D (5 bases). The germline V gene encodes CDR1 SGHDT and CDR2 YYEEEE. The CDR3 has 14 amino acids. V dropped 0 bases and J dropped 3 bases, with 10 bases sitting between them. CDR3 DNA sequence: TGTGCCAGCAGCTTGGGCAGGGTAGTCTACGAGCAGTACTTC. Protein: CASSLGRVVYEQYF.

This clone was seen a handful of times. The chain carries TRBV7-2 and TRBJ1-5, with D hard to call. The ends were cut back, 2 bases at V and 10 bases at J, with 12 bases in the middle. The CDR3 spans 13 residues. Germline-derived CDR1 and CDR2 are SGHTA and FQGNSA. In DNA, the CDR3 is TGTGCCAGCAGCTTACGGGGAGATCGACCCCAGCATTTT. Translating it yields CASSLRGDRPQHF.

This sequence joins TRBV30 and TRBJ2-3; perhaps TRBD1 as D (5 bases). The CDR3 consists of 16 residues. The germline gives CDR1 GTSNPN, CDR2 SVGIG (reference sequence). Trimming removed 0 bases from V and 1 base from J, with 14 bases in between. In DNA form, the CDR3 reads TGTGCCTGGAGTGTGGTAAGGGGCAGCCGCACAGATACGCAGTATTTT. This encodes CAWSVVRGSRTDTQYF.

This clone came up a few times. The chain joins TRBV18 to TRBJ2-5; unclear D gene. The ends were cut back, 3 bases at V and 9 bases at J, with 20 bases in the middle. The CDR3 has 15 residues. Germline values: CDR1 KGHSH, CDR2 LQKENI. The chain's CDR3 is CASSPGTDGRRAQYF. CDR3 DNA sequence: TGTGCCAGCTCACCTGGTACAGACGGTCGTAGAGCCCAGTACTTC. The full variable domain, its missing parts supplied by reference TRBV18 and TRBJ2-5, is NAGVMQNPRHLVRRRGQEARLRCSPMKGHSHVYWYRQLPEEGLKFMVYLQKENIIDESGMPKERFSAEFPKEGPSILRIQQVVRGDSAAYFCASSPGTDGRRAQYFGPGTRLLVL.

This clone has more than one count but fewer than ten. This chain joins TRBV5-1 and TRBJ1-1, with D perhaps TRBD1 (6 bases). The CDR3 is made up of 15 amino acids. CDR1 SGHRS and CDR2 YFSETQ come from the germline V gene. Trimming shortened V by 0 bases and J by 4 bases, and 13 bases separated the two germline ends. CDR3 amino acids: CASSLVGGPGTEAFF. In nucleotides, the CDR3 is TGCGCCAGCAGCTTGGTGGGGGGCCCTGGCACTGAAGCTTTCTTT. The complete variable domain, with remaining parts taken from reference TRBV5-1 and TRBJ1-1, reads KAGVTQTPRYLIKTRGQQVTLSCSPISGHRSVSWYQQTPGQGLQFLFEYFSETQRNKGNFPGRFSGRQFSNSRSEMNVSTLELGDSALYLCASSLVGGPGTEAFFGQGTRLTVV.

This chain connects TRBV5-4 to TRBJ1-2, with D unclear. Trimming pared 4 bases from V and 4 bases from J, leaving 14 bases between. Germline assignment: CDR1 SGHNT and CDR2 YYREEE (reference sequence). The CDR3 has 14 amino acids. Here the CDR3 reads CASSLWGVSYGYTF. Written as DNA, the CDR3 is TGTGCCAGCAGCCTTTGGGGTGTTTCCTATGGCTACACCTTC.